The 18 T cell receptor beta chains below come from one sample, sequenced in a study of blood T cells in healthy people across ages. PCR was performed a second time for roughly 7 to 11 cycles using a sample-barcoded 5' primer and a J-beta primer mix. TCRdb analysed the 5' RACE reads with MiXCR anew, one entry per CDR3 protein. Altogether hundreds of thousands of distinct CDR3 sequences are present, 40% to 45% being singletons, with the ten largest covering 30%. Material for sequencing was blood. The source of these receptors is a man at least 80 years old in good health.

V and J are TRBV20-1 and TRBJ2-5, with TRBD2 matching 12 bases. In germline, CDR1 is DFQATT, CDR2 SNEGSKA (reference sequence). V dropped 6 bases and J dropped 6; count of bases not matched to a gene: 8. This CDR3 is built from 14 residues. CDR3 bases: TGCAGTGCACCGACTAGCGGGAGAGAACAGACCCAGTACTTC. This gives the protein CSAPTSGREQTQYF.

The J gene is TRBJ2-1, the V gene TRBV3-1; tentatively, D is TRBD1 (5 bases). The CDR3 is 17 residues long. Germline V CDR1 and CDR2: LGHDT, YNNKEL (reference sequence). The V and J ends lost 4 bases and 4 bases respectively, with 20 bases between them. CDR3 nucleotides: TGTGCCAGCAGCCGAGAAGTTAGCTCGACAGTTTACAATGAGCAGTTCTTC. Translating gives CASSREVSSTVYNEQFF.

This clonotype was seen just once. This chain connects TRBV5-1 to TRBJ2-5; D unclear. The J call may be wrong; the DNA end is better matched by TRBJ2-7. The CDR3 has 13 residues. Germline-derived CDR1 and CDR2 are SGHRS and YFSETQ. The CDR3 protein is CASSLLESNEQYF. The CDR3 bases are TGCGCCAGCAGCTTGCTAGAGTCCAACGAGCAGTACTTC.

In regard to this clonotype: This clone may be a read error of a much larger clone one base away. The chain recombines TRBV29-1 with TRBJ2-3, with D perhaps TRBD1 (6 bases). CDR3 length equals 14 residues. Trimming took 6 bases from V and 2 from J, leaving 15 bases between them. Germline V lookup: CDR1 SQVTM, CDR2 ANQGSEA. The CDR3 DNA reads TGCAGCGTACGACAGGTCCACCTCACAGATACGCAGTATTTT. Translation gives CSVRQVHLTDTQYF.

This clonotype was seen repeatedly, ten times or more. The CDR3 here is CSAQGGGYEQYF. For the CDR3, the DNA is TGCAGCGCCCAGGGTGGTGGGTACGAGCAGTACTTC. The chain has TRBV29-1 and TRBJ2-7, with D maybe TRBD1 (5 bases). Germline loops: CDR1 SQVTM, CDR2 ANQGSEA. The CDR3 consists of 12 residues. V lost 7 bases to trimming and J lost 4 bases, with 14 bases between them.

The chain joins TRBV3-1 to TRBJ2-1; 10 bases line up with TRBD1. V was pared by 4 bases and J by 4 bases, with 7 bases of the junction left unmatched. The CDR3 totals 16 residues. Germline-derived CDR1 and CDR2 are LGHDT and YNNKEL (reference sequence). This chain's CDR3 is CASSRMDRGGYNEQFF. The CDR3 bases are TGTGCCAGCAGCCGAATGGACAGGGGGGGTTACAATGAGCAGTTCTTC.

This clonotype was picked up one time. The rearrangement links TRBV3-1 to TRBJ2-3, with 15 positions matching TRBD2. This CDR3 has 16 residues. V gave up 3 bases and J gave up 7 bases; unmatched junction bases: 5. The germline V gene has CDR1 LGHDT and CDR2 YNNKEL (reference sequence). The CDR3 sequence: CASSQGLAGGMYTQYF. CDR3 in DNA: TGTGCCAGCAGCCAGGGACTAGCGGGGGGTATGTATACGCAGTATTTT.

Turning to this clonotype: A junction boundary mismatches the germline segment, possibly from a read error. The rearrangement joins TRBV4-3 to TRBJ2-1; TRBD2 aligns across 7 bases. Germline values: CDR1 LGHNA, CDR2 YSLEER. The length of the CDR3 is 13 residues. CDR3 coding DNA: TGCGCCAGCAGCCAAGGACTAGCCGGTGAGCGGTTCTTC. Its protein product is CASSQGLAGERFF.

The chain's CDR3 is CASSDRGIQETQYF. CDR3 sequence (DNA): TGCGCCAGCAGTGATCGCGGGATCCAAGAGACCCAGTACTTC. This chain joins TRBV10-1 and TRBJ2-5; D might be TRBD2 (6 bases). CDR1 is WNHNN and CDR2 is SYGVQD in the germline V gene (reference sequence). V dropped 3 bases and J dropped 1 base, with 9 bases sitting between them. This CDR3 comprises 14 residues.

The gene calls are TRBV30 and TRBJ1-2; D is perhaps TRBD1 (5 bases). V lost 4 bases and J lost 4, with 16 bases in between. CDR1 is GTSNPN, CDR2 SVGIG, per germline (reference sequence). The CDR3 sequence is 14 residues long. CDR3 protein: CAWMRTPEGYGYTF. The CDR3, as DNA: TGTGCCTGGATGAGGACACCCGAGGGCTATGGCTACACCTTC.

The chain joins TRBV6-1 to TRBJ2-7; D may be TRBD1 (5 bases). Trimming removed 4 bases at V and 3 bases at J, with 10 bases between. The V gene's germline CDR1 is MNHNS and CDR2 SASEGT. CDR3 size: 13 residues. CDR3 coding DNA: TGTGCCAGCAGTGTAGACAGAGGCTACGAGCAGTACTTC. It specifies CASSVDRGYEQYF.

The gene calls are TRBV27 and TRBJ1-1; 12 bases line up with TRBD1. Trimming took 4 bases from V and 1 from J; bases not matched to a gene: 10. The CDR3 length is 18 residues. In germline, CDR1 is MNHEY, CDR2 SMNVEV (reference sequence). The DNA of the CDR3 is TGTGCCAGCAGTTCCTACCCGGGACAGGGGGCTCGGAACACTGAAGCTTTCTTT. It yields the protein CASSSYPGQGARNTEAFF.

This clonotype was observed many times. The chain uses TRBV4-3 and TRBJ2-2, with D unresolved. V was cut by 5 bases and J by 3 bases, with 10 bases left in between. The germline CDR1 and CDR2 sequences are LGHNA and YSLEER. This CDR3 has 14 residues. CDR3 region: CASSSGPHTGELFF. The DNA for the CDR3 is TGCGCCAGCAGCTCCGGGCCGCACACCGGGGAGCTGTTTTTT.

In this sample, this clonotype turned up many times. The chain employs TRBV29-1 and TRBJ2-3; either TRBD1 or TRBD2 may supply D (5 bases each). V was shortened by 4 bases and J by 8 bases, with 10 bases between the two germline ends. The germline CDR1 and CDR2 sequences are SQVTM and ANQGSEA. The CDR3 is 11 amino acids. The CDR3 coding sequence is TGCAGCGTTGTCACCGGGACTACGCAGTATTTT. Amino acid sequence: CSVVTGTTQYF.

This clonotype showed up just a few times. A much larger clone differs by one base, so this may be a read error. CDR3 sequence (DNA): TGTGCCAGCAGCTTAGAGTCGGGGTCCTACAATGAGCAGTACTTC. Translated: CASSLESGSYNEQYF. This sequence joins TRBV11-3 and TRBJ2-7, with D maybe TRBD2 (5 bases). From germline, CDR1 is SGHNT and CDR2 YENEEA. V was shortened by 0 bases and J by 7 bases, with 16 bases between the two germline ends. This CDR3 is 15 amino acids long.

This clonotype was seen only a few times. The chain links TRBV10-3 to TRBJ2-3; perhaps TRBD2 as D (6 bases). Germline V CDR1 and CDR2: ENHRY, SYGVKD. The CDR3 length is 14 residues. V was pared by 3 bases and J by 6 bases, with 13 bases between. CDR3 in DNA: TGTGCCATCAGTGAACTAGCAGGGTTCGATACGCAGTATTTT. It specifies CAISELAGFDTQYF.

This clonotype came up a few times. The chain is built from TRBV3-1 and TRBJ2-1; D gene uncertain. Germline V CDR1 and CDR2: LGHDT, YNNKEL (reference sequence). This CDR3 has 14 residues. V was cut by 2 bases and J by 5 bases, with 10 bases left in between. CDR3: CASSQTGRDNEQFF. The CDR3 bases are TGTGCCAGCAGCCAAACCGGACGAGACAATGAGCAGTTCTTC.

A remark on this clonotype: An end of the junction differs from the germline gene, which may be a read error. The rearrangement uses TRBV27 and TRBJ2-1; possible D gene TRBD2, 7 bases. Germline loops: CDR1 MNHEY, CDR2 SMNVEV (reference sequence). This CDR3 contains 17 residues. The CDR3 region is CARSFWGGALGFNEQFF. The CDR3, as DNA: TGCGCCAGAAGTTTTTGGGGGGGGGCCTTAGGGTTCAATGAGCAGTTCTTC.